What follows are 5 T cell receptor beta chains derived from one specimen sequenced in a study of T cells expressing NK-cell markers. TCRdb re-called the 5' RACE reads, yielding one record per CDR3 amino acid sequence without DNA. The sample's table shows roughly 160,000 distinct CDR3 sequences. The sample consisted of blood T cells: a sorted CD56 or NKG2C T cell subset, CD4+ or CD8+ T cells, or bulk PBMC T cells (not recorded which). The receptor source for this set is a man aged 18 to 69 in good health.

This chain uses TRBV12-3 or TRBV12-4 with TRBJ2-7; TCRdb's assignment of TRBD2 cannot be checked, as there is no DNA. The CDR3 is 13 residues long. The CDR3 loop reads CASTAGLASEQYF.

The chain couples TRBV25-1 to TRBJ1-5. Germline assignment: CDR1 MGHDK and CDR2 SYGVNS. This CDR3 has 14 amino acids. The CDR3 sequence: CASSGPGFHQPQHF.

This chain connects TRBV5-6 to TRBJ2-7; TCRdb picks TRBD2, but there is no DNA to check that call. CDR1 and CDR2 (germline): SGHDT, YYEEEE. This CDR3 spans 13 amino acids. CDR3 protein: CASSPPSGDEQYF.

The J gene is TRBJ1-5, the V gene TRBV6-6. From germline, CDR1 is MNHNY and CDR2 SVGAGI (reference sequence). The CDR3 loop spans 12 amino acids. CDR3 region: CASSWEDQPQHF.

The V call is TRBV27, the J call TRBJ2-2. CDR1 and CDR2 (germline): MNHEY, SMNVEV (reference sequence). The CDR3 contains 14 residues. This CDR3 is CASTGVMNTGELFF.